This T cell receptor (beta chain) was obtained from a study of blood T cells in healthy people across ages. Findings of the study overall: Donor CMV status, an unknown factor, possibly confounded changes in expanded clonotypes.

Note on this clonotype: Its antigen is unidentified.

A second PCR of 7 to 11 cycles used a sample-barcoded 5' primer and a J-beta primer mix. TCRdb recomputed calls from the 5' RACE reads with MiXCR, one row per CDR3 protein. Of approximately 800,000 distinct CDR3 sequences listed, roughly 50% are singletons. Germline V CDR1 and CDR2: DFQATT, SNEGSKA (reference sequence). Losses at the gene ends were 5 bases for V and 6 bases for J; bases not matched to a gene: 18. This CDR3 is built from 17 residues. The individuals who served as donors were healthy Caucasians living in Russia, aged roughly 6 to 90. Total RNA, at least 6 micrograms per sample, came from PBMCs.

The V and J genes are TRBV20-1 and TRBJ2-1; 8 bases map to TRBD1. The sample was blood. The receptor was isolated from a man younger than 45 in good health. CDR3 nucleotide sequence: TGCAGTGCTTTAAGATGGGGGACAGGTACCTACAGCAATGAGCAGTTCTTC. Amino acid sequence: CSALRWGTGTYSNEQFF.